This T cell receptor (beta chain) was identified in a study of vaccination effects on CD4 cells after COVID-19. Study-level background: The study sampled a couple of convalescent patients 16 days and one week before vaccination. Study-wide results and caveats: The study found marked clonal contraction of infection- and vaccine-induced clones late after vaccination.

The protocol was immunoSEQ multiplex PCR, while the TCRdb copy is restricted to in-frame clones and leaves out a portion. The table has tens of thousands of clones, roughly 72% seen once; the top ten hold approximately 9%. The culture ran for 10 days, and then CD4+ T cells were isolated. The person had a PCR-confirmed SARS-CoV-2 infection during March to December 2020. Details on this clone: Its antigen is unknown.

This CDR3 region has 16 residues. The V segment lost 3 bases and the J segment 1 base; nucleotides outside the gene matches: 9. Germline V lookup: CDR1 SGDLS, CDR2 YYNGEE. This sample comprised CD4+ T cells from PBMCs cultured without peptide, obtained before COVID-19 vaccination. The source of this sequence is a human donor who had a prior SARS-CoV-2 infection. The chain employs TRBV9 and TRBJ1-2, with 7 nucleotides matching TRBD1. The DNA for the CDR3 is TGTGCCAGCAGCGCTAGCGACAGGGCCTTTAACTATGGCTACACCTTC. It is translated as CASSASDRAFNYGYTF.